The source of this TCR beta chain is a study of metastatic and nonmetastatic thyroid tumors. Whole-study findings and limits: Significantly greater TCR beta diversity was reportedly found in malignant thyroid tumors than in benign nodules (in blood and tumor).

With MiXCR, TCRdb reprocessed the PCR reads. This table holds roughly 70,000 clones, more than 15% found once. Not a single patient had been given any form of treatment at any point before undergoing thyroid surgery. In its sample, this clone was seen many times. Its antigen is currently unknown. The sequenced material came from blood. This receptor was taken from a female donor with papillary thyroid cancer or a benign thyroid nodule (not recorded which). Some clones in this sample may be carry-over from other donors' samples.

The CDR3 sequence is CASSSRGPWGNQPQHF. CDR3 bases: TGTGCCAGCAGTTCCCGGGGGCCCTGGGGCAATCAGCCCCAGCATTTT. V usage is TRBV12-3 or TRBV12-4 and J usage is TRBJ1-5; weak D call: TRBD1 (6 bases). V was pared by 4 bases and J by 2 bases, with 15 bases between. The CDR3 is 16 amino acids.